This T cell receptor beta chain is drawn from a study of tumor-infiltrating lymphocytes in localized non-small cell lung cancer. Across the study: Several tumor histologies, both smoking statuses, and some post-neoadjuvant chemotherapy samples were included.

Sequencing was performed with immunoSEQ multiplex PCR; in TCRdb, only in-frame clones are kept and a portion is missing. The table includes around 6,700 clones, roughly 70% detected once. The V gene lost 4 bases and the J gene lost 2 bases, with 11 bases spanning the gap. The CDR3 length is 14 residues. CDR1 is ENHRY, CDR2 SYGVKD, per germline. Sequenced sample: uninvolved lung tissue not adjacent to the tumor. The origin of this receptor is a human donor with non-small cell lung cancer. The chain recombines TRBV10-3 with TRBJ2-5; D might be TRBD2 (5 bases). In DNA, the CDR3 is TGTGCCATCAGTGTAGGAGCGGAGCAAGAGACCCAGTACTTC. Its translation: CAISVGAEQETQYF.